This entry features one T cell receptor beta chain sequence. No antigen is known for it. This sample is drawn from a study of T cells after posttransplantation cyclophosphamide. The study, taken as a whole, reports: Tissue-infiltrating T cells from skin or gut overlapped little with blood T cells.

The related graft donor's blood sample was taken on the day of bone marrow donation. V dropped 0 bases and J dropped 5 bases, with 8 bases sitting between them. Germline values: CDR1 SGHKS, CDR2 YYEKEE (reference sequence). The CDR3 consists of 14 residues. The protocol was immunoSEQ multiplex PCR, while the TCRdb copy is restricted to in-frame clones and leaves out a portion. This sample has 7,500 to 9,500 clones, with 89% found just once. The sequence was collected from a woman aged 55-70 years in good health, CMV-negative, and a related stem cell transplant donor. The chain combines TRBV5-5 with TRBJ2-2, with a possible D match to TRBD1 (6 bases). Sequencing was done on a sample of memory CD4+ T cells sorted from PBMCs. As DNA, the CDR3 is TGTGCCAGCAGCTTGGGGCAGGGGACCGGGGAGCTGTTTTTT. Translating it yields CASSLGQGTGELFF.